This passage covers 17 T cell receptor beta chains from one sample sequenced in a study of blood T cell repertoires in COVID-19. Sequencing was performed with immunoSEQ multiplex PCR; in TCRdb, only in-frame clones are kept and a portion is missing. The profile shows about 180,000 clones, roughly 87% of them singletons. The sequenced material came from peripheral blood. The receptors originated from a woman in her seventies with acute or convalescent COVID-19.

CDR3 amino acids: CASSLVRETQYF. The CDR3 bases are TGCGCCAGCAGCTTGGTGCGCGAGACCCAGTACTTC. J is TRBJ2-5 and V is TRBV5-1; D unclear. The germline CDR1 and CDR2 sequences are SGHRS and YFSETQ. V dropped 0 bases and J dropped 5 bases, with 5 bases sitting between them. The CDR3 length is 12 residues.

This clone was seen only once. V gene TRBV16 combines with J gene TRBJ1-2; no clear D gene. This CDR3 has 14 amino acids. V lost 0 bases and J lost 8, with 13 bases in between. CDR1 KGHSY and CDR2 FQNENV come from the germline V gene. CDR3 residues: CASSQSPGSDGYTF. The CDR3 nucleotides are TGTGCCAGCAGCCAATCTCCGGGGTCTGACGGCTACACCTTC.

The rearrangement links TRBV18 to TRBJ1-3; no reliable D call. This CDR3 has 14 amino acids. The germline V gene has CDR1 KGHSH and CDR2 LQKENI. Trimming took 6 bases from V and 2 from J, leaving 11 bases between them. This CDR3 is CASSTGTAGNTIYF. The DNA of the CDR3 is TGTGCCAGCTCTACGGGTACGGCTGGAAACACCATATATTTT. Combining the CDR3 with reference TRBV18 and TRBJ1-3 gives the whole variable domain NAGVMQNPRHLVRRRGQEARLRCSPMKGHSHVYWYRQLPEEGLKFMVYLQKENIIDESGMPKERFSAEFPKEGPSILRIQQVVRGDSAAYFCASSTGTAGNTIYFGEGSWLTVV.

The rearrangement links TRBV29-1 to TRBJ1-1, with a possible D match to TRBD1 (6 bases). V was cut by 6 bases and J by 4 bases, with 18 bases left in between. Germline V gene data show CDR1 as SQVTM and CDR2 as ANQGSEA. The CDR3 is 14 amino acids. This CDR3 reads CSVTPTGATTEAFF. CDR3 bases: TGCAGCGTCACGCCGACAGGTGCAACCACTGAAGCTTTCTTT.

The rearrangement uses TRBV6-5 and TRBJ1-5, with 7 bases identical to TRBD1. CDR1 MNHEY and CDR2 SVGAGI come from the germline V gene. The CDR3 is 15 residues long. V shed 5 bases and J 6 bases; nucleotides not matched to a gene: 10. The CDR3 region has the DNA TGTGCCAGCAGTCCCTCACCGACAGGGACTCAGCCCCAGCATTTT. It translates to CASSPSPTGTQPQHF.

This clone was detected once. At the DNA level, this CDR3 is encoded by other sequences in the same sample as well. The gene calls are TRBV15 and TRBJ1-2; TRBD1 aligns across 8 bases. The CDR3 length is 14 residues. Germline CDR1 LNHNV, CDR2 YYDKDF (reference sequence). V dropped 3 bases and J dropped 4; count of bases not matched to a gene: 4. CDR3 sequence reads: CATSRETGAYGYTF. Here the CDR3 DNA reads TGTGCCACCAGCAGGGAGACAGGGGCCTATGGCTACACCTTC. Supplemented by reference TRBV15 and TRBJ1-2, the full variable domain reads DAMVIQNPRYQVTQFGKPVTLSCSQTLNHNVMYWYQQKSSQAPKLLFHYYDKDFNNEADTPDNFQSRRPNTSFCFLDIRSPGLGDTAMYLCATSRETGAYGYTFGSGTRLTVV.

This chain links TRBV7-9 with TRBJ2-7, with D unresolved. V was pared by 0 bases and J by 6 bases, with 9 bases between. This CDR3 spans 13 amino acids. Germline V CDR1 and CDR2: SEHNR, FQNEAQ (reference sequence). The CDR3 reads CASSLARLGEQYF. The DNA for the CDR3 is TGTGCCAGCAGCTTAGCGCGCCTTGGCGAGCAGTACTTC.

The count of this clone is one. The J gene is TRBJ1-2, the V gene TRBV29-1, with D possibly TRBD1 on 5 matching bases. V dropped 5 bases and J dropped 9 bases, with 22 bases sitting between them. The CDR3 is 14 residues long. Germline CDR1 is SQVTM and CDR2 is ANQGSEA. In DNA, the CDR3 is TGCAGCGTTTATAAGACAGCTAGCGCCGAACGCTACACCTTC. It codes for CSVYKTASAERYTF.

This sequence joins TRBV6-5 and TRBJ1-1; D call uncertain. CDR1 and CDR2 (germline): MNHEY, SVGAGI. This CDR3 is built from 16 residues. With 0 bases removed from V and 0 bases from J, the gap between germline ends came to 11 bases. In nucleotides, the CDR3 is TGTGCCAGCAGTTACTCGACTCACTTTATGAACACTGAAGCTTTCTTT. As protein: CASSYSTHFMNTEAFF.

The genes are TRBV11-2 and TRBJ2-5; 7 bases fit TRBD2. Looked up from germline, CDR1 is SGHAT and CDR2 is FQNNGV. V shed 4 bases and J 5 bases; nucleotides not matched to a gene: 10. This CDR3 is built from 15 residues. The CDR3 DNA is TGTGCCAGCAGCTCCACCGCGGGAGTGGCGGAGACCCAGTACTTC. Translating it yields CASSSTAGVAETQYF.

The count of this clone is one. In DNA form, the CDR3 reads TGTGCCAGCAGCCTAGCCGGGACTAGCGGCTACGAGCAGTACTTC. Protein: CASSLAGTSGYEQYF. The chain couples TRBV11-2 to TRBJ2-7, with 11 bases aligning to TRBD2. Germline CDR1 and CDR2: SGHAT and FQNNGV. Losses at the gene ends were 5 bases for V and 3 bases for J; bases not matched to a gene: 6. The CDR3 runs 15 residues.

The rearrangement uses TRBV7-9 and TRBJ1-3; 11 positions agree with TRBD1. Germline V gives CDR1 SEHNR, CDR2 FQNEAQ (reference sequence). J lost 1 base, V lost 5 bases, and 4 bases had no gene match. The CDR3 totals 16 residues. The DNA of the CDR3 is TGTGCCAGCAGCAACGGACAGGGGGCTTCTGGAAACACCATATATTTT. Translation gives CASSNGQGASGNTIYF.

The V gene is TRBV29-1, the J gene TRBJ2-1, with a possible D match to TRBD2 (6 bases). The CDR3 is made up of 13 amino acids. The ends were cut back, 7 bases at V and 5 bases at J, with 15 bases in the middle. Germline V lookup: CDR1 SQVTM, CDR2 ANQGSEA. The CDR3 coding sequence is TGCAGCGGGGCCGCGGGGCCCCACAATGAGCAGTTCTTC. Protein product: CSGAAGPHNEQFF.

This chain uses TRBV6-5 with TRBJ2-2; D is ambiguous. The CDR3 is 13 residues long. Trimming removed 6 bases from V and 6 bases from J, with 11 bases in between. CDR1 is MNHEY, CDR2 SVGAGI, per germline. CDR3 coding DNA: TGTGCCAGCAGGGAGCCTTACGCCGGGGAGCTGTTTTTT. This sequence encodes CASREPYAGELFF.

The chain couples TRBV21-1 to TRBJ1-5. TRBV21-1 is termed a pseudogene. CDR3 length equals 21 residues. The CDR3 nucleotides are TGTGCCAGCACCAGACGTCATTCCGGTGCAGGGAGGGAAAAGAGCAATCAGCCCCAGCATTTT. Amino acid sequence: CASTRRHSGAGREKSNQPQHF.

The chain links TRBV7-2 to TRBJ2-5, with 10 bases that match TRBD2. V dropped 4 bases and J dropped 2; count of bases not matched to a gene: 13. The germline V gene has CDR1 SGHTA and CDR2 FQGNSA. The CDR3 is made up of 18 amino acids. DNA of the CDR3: TGTGCCAGCAGCTCGCAATCCCCCTGGACTAGCGGACAAGAGACCCAGTACTTC. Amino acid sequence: CASSSQSPWTSGQETQYF.

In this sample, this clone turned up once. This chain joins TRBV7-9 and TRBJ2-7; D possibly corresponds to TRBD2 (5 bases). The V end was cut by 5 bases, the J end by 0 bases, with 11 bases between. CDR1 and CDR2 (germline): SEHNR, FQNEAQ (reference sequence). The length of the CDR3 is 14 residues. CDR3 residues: CASSTSGTSYEQYF. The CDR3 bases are TGTGCCAGCAGCACCAGCGGAACCTCCTACGAGCAGTACTTC.